Detailed here is one T cell receptor (beta chain). Its antigen remains undetermined. There are no base qualities to consult, and no much larger clone falls within one base. The data are from a study of cytomegalovirus exposure and HLA in healthy donors (dated by TCRdb to about 2017). Regarding the research as a whole: An earlier analysis of some 620 of the donors reported roughly 300 Gb of sequence data and 117 million unique TCR beta sequences obtained from approximately 180 million T cells. High-throughput TCR immunosequencing, statistical association of individual TCRs with disease status, and machine learning were combined to predict cytomegalovirus infection status. On average, 235,054 unique TCR beta nucleotide sequences were sequenced per donor among fewer than 500 genotyped donors of the cohort, with roughly 20% of those sequences being non-productive. In the later analysis, no new phenotypic data were used to find candidate immune exposures; instead, reliance was placed on TCR beta sequences and their occurrence across donors. All discovery cohort repertoires had been generated on a single sequencing platform. Of the 350 to 450 genotyped donors, more than 75% were placed in the genetic ancestry cluster associated with self-reported Caucasian donors. A later genetic analysis took genome-wide SNP genotypes for about 55% of the 666 donors and used that subset as a discovery cohort. Roughly five DR-DQ haplotypes were handled as single units for association and clustering because linkage in the cohort was strong. An earlier analysis of around 580 of the donors used high-throughput TCR beta sequencing to judge whether each TCR beta V gene segment behaved as functional or pseudogenic. The study was designed to test whether signatures of past pathogen exposure could be identified by cataloging public T cell receptors. Donor age, sex, ethnicity and CMV serostatus were collected together with the repertoire data. Approximately 300 gigabases of sequencing data and around 85 million unique TCR sequences made up an early release that covered around 640 HLA-typed donors. The number of donors typed differed by locus, with roughly 629-640 for A, B, C, DRB1 and DQB1, roughly 520 for DQA1, 600 to 610 for DPA1, and around 450 for DPB1. Class I and class II HLA loci were covered by the typing at four-digit resolution. The T cell repertoires of several hundred subjects were profiled by immunosequencing and related to cytomegalovirus serostatus. To study patterns of TCR occurrence, a later analysis re-analyzed previously published TCR beta repertoires from under 750 donors and added high-resolution HLA genotyping. Along with the roughly 670-subject first cohort, a separate validation cohort of over a hundred different subjects was used. Results the study describes overall, beyond this receptor: In this cohort, only TCR beta chains were sequenced, and detectable features were limited by the absence of alpha or paired-chain data. Strong co-occurrence of HLA alleles, especially DR and DQ, made assigning TCR associations to individual alleles difficult. A later analysis associated 16,951 TCR beta sequences with specific HLA alleles at a false discovery rate of 0.05. Across donors, most TCR sequences were observed very rarely, whereas some public TCRs were present in many individuals. A later analysis reported that several top co-occurrence clusters appeared linked to parvovirus B19, influenza, CMV and Epstein-Barr virus. In a later analysis, HLA-associated TCR beta chains showed more clonal expansion and lower generation probabilities than non-associated chains that were equally common. HLA typing was unavailable for some donors at each locus, so association tests used only the typed subset. Correlated functional status among segregating V segments might reflect linkage disequilibrium, but an unknown experimental factor could not be ruled out. An association between a missense DCLRE1C variant and V-gene and J-gene trimming of TCR beta chains was found in a later genetic analysis and replicated in an independent cohort. Roughly uniform sequencing depth across donors was assumed in presence/absence analyses, although this assumption may not hold. The earlier analysis of fewer than 750 of the donors excluded roughly 17 rarely observed V segments, including chromosome 9 orphons, because counts were too low. A later analysis found that most CMV-associated TCR beta chains appeared HLA-restricted, with HLA associations seemingly driven largely by CMV exposure. The classifier was reported to diagnose cytomegalovirus status with high specificity and sensitivity in both the original cohort and the validation cohort. In an earlier analysis of more than 450 of the donors, most TCR beta V segments were observed in productive rearrangements about 90% or about 30% of the time, broadly matching IMGT annotations. The study listed approximately 150 TCR beta chains as associated with cytomegalovirus. A further reported finding was that TCR beta sequences accurately predicted the HLA-A and HLA-B alleles for most subjects in the first cohort. The authors suggested that the approach could potentially be extended to other disease states and immunological phenotypes. The 87-base-pair reads could not distinguish some IMGT-functional V segments, including TRBV6-2 and TRBV6-3, so those segments were excluded. A cluster of highly shared sequence variants was judged likely to represent a technical artifact of the sequencing pipeline. In vitro tests confirmed that a few of the cytomegalovirus-associated TCR beta chains recognize cytomegalovirus antigens. The only immune exposure information available for the cohort was CMV serostatus. According to a later genetic analysis, donors in an Asian-associated ancestry cluster had fewer N-insertions in productive TCRs than the approximately 700-donor mean. A later analysis found that TCR association rates varied across HLA loci, with DRB1 alleles showing the most associated TCRs and HLA-C alleles the fewest.

The cohort was made up of hundreds of healthy bone marrow donors. At the time of sampling, every cohort member was nominally healthy, though immune exposures that went unrecorded were likely present. The donor was CMV seronegative and was included in the group of 352 seronegative cohort members. Each donor provided a peripheral blood sample, and peripheral blood mononuclear cells were used for TCR beta sequencing. The Qiagen DNeasy Blood Extraction Kit was used to extract genomic DNA from the blood cell samples. The library was made by the immunoSEQ multiplex PCR assay. For the multiplex PCR, a mixture combining 60 forward primers for TCR Vbeta segments and 13 reverse primers for TCR Jbeta segments was used. The CDR3 region of rearranged TCR beta genes was amplified from genomic DNA by a multiplex PCR assay. The Illumina HiSeq System was used to sequence the amplified TCR beta libraries as 87-base-pair reads. In the original analysis: Across the roughly 640 repertoires, a later analysis counted tens of millions of unique TCR beta chains, roughly 11 million of which were shared by at least two donors. To remove PCR and sequencing errors, raw reads were error-corrected and collapsed into unique sequences using a nearest-neighbor algorithm that merged closely related sequences. To assign V, D and J gene segments, CDR3 sequences were aligned to IMGT reference sequences. For a sequence to be retained, a match of at least six nucleotides was required to both a V gene segment and a J gene segment. A rearrangement counted as productive if the CDR3 had no stop codons and remained in frame with V and J, and every other rearrangement counted as non-productive. CDR3 was defined by IMGT convention, running from the second conserved V-encoded cysteine to the conserved J-encoded phenylalanine. The earlier analysis of some 600 of the donors excluded sequences that lacked an unambiguous match to a single V gene segment. An earlier analysis of about 600 of the donors called V segments functional above 56.7% productive rearrangements and segregating when the between-donor standard deviation exceeded 5%. A statistical classification framework was developed to diagnose cytomegalovirus status using the catalog of TCR beta chain sequences. In a later analysis, V and J genes were assigned by comparing TCR nucleotide sequences against IMGT/GENE-DB human TR gene sequences. Using the TCRdist pipeline, a later analysis assigned CDR3 sequences along with most-parsimonious VDJ recombination scenarios. In a later analysis, each TCR beta chain was defined by its CDR3 amino acid sequence together with its V-gene family, and reads lacking a unique V-gene family were excluded. In a later analysis, 450 to 600 highly shared, low-generation-probability nucleotide sequences were removed to address suspected cross-contamination and a sequencing artifact. In a later analysis, a clonal expansion index was calculated for each public chain from normalized within-repertoire ranks of inferred template counts. A later analysis computed generation probabilities with a VDJ recombination model fitted to out-of-frame rearrangements, and checked the results against IGoR. In a later analysis, TCR-TCR, TCR-HLA and TCR-CMV co-occurrence was scored with hypergeometric tests, and a repertoire-size bias correction was applied to TCR pairs. A later analysis estimated false discovery rates by permuting HLA or CMV assignments 20 times. In a later analysis, co-occurring TCRs were grouped using DBSCAN, and TCRdist sequence similarity was added for clustering within HLA-allele-positive subsets. Repertoires with fewer than 30,000 or more than 120,000 public chains were left out of co-occurrence clustering, as were five repertoires with anomalous nucleotide sharing. TCRdb carries this immuneACCESS record with in-frame sequences only. Its versions omit some clonotypes, under half of them owing to an unresolved V gene in the studies checked, with the rest unexplained. V, J and clone size derive from that table, while D and trimming were established from the DNA sequence. The sample yields approximately 170,000 clones; around 85% were counted once. The ten biggest clones cover 1% of the sample.

V has 0 bases trimmed and J has 3 bases trimmed; junction bases matching no gene number 1. The CDR3 starts with the cysteine, ends with the phenylalanine, and has 16 residues. Only the CDR3 part of the read is kept: 48 bases, read in frame from the first base. From the germline V gene (reference sequence), CDR1 is SEHNR and CDR2 is FQNEAQ. The receptor's source is a boy younger than 10 in good health and CMV-seronegative. Here the chain combines TRBV7-9 and TRBJ1-4; 10 of the junction bases match TRBD1. Sequencing input: PBMCs. CDR3 sequence: CASSLAGTGANEKLFF. The DNA is as follows: TGTGCCAGCAGCTTAGCGGGGACAGGGGCTAATGAAAAACTGTTTTTT.